The clone carrying this T cell receptor beta chain has a count of ten or more. Antigen: not known. The data stem from a study of CD8 T cells in ankylosing spondylitis. Study results and limitations: Characteristic, it appeared, of ankylosing spondylitis blood was a TCR beta motif of several highly homologous variants. Disease-linked clones reportedly concentrated significantly in matched ankylosing spondylitis synovial fluid.

TCRdb reprocessed the 5' RACE reads via MiXCR and lists one record per CDR3 protein. The sample consists of about 35,000 distinct CDR3 sequences, less than 4% of them appearing once. V lost 7 bases, J lost 5 bases, and 10 bases stayed unmatched. Germline V CDR1 and CDR2: SGDLS, YYNGEE. This CDR3 is 16 amino acids long. This sequence was found in a male donor with ankylosing spondylitis or in good health (not recorded which). The source material was blood, either unsorted or a sorted T cell fraction (not recorded which). The chain couples TRBV9 to TRBJ2-2; 11 positions agree with TRBD2. The CDR3 DNA reads as TGTGCCAGCGGTCTAGAACTAGCGGGAGTGACCGGGGAGCTGTTTTTT. This translates into CASGLELAGVTGELFF. Combining the CDR3 with reference TRBV9 and TRBJ2-2 gives the whole variable domain DSGVTQTPKHLITATGQRVTLRCSPRSGDLSVYWYQQSLDQGLQFLIQYYNGEERAKGNILERFSAQQFPDLHSELNLSSLELGDSALYFCASGLELAGVTGELFFGEGSRLTVL.